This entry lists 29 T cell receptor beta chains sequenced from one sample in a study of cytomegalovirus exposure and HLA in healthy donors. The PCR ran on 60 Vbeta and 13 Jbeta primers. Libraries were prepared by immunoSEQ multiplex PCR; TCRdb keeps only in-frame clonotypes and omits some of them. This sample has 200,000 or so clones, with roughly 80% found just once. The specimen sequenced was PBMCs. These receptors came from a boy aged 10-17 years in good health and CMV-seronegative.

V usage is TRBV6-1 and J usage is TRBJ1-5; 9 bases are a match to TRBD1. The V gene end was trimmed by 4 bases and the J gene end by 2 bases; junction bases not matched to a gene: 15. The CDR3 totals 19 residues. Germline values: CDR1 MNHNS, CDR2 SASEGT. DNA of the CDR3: TGTGCCAGCAGTGGCGGGGGACAGGGTGCTTTAGGTGGCAATCAGCCCCAGCATTTT. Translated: CASSGGGQGALGGNQPQHF.

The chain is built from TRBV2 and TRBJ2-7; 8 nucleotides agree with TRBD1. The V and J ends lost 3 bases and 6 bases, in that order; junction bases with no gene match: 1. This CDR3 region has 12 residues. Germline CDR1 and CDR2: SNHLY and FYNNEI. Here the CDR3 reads CASSDRGPEQYF. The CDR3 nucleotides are TGTGCCAGCAGTGACAGGGGGCCCGAGCAGTACTTC.

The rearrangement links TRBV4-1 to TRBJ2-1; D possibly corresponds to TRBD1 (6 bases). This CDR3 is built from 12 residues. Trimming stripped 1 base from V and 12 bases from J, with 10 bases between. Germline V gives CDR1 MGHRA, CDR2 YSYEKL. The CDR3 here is CASSQGGGGQFF. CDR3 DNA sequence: TGCGCCAGCAGCCAAGGAGGGGGTGGGCAGTTCTTC.

CDR3 loop: CASILQGNEKLFF. The CDR3 nucleotides are TGTGCCAGTATTCTACAGGGCAATGAAAAACTGTTTTTT. The chain joins TRBV6-1 to TRBJ1-4, with D maybe TRBD1 (6 bases). CDR1 is MNHNS and CDR2 is SASEGT in the germline V gene. This CDR3 comprises 13 residues. V lost 9 bases and J lost 5, with 13 bases in between.

CDR3 nucleotide sequence: TGTGCCTGGAGAACGGGACTTTCGAACACCGGGGAGCTGTTTTTT. Its translation: CAWRTGLSNTGELFF. The rearrangement uses TRBV30 and TRBJ2-2; TRBD2 is a possible D gene (6 bases). The germline gives CDR1 GTSNPN, CDR2 SVGIG (reference sequence). This CDR3 contains 15 residues. V was trimmed by 3 bases and J by 0 bases, leaving 11 bases between them.

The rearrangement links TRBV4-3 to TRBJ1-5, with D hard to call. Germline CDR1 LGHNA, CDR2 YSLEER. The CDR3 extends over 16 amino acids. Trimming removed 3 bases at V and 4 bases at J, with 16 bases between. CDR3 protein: CASSQTRYQVNQPQHF. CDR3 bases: TGCGCCAGCAGCCAGACAAGGTATCAGGTGAATCAGCCCCAGCATTTT.

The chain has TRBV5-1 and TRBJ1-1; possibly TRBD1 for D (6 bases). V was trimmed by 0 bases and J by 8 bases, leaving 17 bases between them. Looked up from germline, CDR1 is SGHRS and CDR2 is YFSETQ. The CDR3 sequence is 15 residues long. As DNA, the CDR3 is TGCGCCAGCAGCTTGGCCTTTCGGGGCCAGGGGGAAGCTTTCTTT. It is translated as CASSLAFRGQGEAFF.

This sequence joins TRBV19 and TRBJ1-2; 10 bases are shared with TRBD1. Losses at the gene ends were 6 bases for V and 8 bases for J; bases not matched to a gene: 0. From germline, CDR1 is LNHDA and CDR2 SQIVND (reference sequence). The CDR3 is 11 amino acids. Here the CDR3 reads CASRTGGGYTF. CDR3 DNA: TGTGCCAGTAGGACAGGGGGCGGCTACACCTTC. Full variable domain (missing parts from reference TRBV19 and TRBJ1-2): DGGITQSPKYLFRKEGQNVTLSCEQNLNHDAMYWYRQDPGQGLRLIYYSQIVNDFQKGDIAEGYSVSREKKESFPLTVTSAQKNPTAFYLCASRTGGGYTFGSGTRLTVV.

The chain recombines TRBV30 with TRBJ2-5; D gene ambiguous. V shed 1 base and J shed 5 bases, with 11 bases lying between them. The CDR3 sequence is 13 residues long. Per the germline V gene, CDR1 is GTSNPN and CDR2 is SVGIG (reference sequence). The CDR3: CAWSGSLRETQYF. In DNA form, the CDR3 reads TGTGCCTGGAGTGGATCGCTCCGGGAGACCCAGTACTTC.

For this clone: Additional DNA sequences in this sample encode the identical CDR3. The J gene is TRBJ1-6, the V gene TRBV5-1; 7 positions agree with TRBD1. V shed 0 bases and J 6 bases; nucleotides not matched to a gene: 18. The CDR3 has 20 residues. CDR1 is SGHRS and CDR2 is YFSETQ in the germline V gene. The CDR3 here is CASSLVGGQSLWGSNSPLHF. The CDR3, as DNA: TGCGCCAGCAGCTTGGTGGGGGGACAGAGCCTATGGGGGAGTAATTCACCCCTCCACTTT.

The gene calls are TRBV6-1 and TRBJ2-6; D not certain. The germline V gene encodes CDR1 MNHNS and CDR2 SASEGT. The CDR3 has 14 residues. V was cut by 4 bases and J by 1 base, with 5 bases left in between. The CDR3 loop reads CASSVLSGANVLTF. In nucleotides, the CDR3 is TGTGCCAGCAGTGTCCTATCTGGGGCCAACGTCCTGACTTTC.

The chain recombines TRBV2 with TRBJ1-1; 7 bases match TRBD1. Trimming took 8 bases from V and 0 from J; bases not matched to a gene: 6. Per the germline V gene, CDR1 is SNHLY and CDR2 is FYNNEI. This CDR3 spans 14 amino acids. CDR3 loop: CASGETGMNTEAFF. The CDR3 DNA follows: TGTGCCAGCGGGGAGACAGGGATGAACACTGAAGCTTTCTTT.

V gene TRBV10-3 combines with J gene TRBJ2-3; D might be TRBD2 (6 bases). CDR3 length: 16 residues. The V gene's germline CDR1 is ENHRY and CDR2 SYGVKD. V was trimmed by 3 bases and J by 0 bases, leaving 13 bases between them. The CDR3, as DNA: TGTGCCATCAGTGACGGGACTTTCACTAGCACAGATACGCAGTATTTT. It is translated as CAISDGTFTSTDTQYF.

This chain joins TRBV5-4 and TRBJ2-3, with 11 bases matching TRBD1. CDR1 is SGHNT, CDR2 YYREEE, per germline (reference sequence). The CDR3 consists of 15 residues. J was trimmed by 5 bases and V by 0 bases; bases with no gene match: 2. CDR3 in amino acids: CASSLADRGQDTQYF. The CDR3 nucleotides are TGTGCCAGCAGCTTGGCGGACAGGGGGCAAGATACGCAGTATTTT.

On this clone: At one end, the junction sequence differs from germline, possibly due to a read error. The CDR3 reads CASSAEHSNSNQPQHF. CDR3 nucleotides: TGTGCTAGCAGCGCAGAACACAGCAATAGCAATCAGCCCCAGCATTTT. V usage is TRBV7-7 and J usage is TRBJ1-5, with D hard to call. The V gene's germline CDR1 is SSHAT and CDR2 FNYEAQ (reference sequence). CDR3 length: 16 residues.

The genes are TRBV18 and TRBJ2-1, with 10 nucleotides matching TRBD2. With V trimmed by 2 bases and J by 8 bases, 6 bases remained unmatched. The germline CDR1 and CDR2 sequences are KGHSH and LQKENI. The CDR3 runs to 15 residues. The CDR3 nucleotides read TGTGCCAGCTCACCATGGTCTAGCGGGAGTGATGAGCAGTTCTTC. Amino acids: CASSPWSSGSDEQFF.

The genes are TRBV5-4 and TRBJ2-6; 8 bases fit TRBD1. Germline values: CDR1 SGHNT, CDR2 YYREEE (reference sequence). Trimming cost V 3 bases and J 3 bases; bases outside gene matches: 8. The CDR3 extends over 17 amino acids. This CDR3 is CASSSGQGFFGANVLTF. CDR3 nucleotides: TGTGCCAGCAGCTCAGGACAGGGATTTTTTGGGGCCAACGTCCTGACTTTC.

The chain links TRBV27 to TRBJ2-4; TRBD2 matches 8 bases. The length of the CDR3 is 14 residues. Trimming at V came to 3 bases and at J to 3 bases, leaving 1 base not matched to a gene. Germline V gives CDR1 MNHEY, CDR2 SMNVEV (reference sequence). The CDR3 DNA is TGTGCCAGCAGTTTCCGGGAGGGCAAAAACATTCAGTACTTC. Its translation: CASSFREGKNIQYF.

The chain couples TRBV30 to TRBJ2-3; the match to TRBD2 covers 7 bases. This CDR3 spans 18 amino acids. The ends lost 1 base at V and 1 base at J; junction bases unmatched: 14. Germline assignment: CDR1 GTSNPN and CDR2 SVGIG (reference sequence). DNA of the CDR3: TGTGCCTGGAGTGGGGAGGTGGGGGGGACTCCCCGCACAGATACGCAGTATTTT. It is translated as CAWSGEVGGTPRTDTQYF.

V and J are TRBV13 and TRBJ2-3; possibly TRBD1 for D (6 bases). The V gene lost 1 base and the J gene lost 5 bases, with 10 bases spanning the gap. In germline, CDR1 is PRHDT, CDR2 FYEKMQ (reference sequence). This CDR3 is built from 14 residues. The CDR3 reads CASSLAQGLDTQYF. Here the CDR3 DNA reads TGTGCCAGCAGCTTAGCACAGGGTCTAGATACGCAGTATTTT.

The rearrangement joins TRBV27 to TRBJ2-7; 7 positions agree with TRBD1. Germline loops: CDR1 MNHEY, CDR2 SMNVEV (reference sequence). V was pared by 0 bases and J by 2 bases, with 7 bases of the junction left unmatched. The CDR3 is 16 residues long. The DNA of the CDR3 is TGTGCCAGCAGTTTATCCAAAGGACAGGACACCTACGAGCAGTACTTC. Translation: CASSLSKGQDTYEQYF.

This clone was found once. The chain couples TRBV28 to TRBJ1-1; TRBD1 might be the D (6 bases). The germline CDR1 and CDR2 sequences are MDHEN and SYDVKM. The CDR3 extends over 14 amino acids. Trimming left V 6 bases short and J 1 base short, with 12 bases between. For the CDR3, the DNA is TGTGCCAGCAGCCATAGGACAGCGAACACTGAAGCTTTCTTT. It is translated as CASSHRTANTEAFF.

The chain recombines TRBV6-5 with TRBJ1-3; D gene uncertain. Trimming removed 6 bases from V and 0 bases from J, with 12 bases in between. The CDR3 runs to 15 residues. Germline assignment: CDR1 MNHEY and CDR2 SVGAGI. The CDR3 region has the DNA TGTGCCAGCAGCGGTACGGGTTTCTCTGGAAACACCATATATTTT. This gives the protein CASSGTGFSGNTIYF.

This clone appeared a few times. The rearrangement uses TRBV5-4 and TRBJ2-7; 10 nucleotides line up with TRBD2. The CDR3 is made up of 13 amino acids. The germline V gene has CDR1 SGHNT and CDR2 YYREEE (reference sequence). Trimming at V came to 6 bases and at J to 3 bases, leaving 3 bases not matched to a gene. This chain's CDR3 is CASTVAGGYEQYF. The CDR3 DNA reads TGTGCCAGCACAGTAGCGGGAGGCTACGAGCAGTACTTC.

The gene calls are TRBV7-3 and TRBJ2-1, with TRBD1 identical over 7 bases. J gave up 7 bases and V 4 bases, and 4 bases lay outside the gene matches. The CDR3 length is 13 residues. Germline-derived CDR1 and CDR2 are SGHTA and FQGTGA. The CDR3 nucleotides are TGTGCCAGCAGCTCACCGACAGGGAATGAGCAGTTCTTC. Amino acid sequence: CASSSPTGNEQFF.

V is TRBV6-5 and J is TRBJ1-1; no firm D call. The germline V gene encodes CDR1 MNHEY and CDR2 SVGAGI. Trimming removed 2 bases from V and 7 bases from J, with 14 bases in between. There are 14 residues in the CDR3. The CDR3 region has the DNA TGTGCCAGCAGTTACCTCTCTGCCTATGGTGAAGCTTTCTTT. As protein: CASSYLSAYGEAFF.

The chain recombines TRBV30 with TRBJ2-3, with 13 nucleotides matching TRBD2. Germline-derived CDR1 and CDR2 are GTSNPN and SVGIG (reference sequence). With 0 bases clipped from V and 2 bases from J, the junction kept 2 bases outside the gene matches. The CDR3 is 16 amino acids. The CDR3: CAWSVGLAGDTDTQYF. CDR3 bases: TGTGCCTGGAGTGTAGGACTAGCGGGGGACACAGATACGCAGTATTTT.

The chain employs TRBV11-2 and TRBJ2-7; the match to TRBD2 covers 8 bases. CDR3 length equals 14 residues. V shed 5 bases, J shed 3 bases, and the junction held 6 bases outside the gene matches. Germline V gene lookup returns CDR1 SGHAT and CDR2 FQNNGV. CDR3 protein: CASSHQRESYEQYF. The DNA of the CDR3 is TGTGCCAGCAGCCACCAGCGGGAGAGCTACGAGCAGTACTTC.

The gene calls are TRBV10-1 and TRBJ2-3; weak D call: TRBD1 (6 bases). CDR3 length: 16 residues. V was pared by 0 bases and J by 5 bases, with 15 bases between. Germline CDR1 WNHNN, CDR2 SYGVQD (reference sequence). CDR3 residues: CASSESVLGAGDTQYF. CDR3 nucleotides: TGCGCCAGCAGTGAGTCAGTGTTGGGGGCCGGAGATACGCAGTATTTT.